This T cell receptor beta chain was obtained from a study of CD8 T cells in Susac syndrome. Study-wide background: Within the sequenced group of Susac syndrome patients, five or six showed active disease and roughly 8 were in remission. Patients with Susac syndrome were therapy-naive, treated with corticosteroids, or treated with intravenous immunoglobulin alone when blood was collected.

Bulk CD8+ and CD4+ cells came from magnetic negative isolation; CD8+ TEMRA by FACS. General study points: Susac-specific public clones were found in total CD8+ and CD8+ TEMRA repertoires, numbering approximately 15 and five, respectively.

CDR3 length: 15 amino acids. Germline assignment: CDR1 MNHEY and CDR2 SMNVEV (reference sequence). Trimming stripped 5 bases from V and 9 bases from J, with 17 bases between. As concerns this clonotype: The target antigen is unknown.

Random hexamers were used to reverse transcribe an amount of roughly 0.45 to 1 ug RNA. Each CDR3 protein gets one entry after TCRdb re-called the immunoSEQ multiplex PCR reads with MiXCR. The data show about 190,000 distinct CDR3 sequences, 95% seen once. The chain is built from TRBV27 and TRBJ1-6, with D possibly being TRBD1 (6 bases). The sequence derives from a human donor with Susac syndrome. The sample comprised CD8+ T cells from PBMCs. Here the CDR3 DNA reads TGTGCCAGCAGTCTCGTCCGGGACACCTCTTCACCCCTCCACTTT. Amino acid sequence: CASSLVRDTSSPLHF.